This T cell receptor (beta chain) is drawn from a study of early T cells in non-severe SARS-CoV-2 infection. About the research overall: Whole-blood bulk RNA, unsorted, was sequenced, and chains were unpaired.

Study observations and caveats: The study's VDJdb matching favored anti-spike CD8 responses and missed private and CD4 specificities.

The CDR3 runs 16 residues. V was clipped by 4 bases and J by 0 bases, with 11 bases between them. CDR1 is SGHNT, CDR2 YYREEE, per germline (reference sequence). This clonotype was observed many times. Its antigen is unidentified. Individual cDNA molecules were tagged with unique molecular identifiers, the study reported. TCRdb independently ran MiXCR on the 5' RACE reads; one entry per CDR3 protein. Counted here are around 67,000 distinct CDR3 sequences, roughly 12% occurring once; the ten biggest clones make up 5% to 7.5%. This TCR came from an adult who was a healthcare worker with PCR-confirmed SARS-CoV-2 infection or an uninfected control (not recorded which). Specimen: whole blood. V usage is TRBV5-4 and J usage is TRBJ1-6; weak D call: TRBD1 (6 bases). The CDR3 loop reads CASSRDTRSYNSPLHF. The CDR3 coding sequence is TGTGCCAGCAGCCGGGACACACGCTCCTATAATTCACCCCTCCACTTT. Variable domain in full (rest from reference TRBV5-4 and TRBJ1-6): ETGVTQSPTHLIKTRGQQVTLRCSSQSGHNTVSWYQQALGQGPQFIFQYYREEENGRGNFPPRFSGLQFPNYSSELNVNALELDDSALYLCASSRDTRSYNSPLHFGNGTRLTVT.